The present T cell receptor (beta chain) was sequenced within a study of blood T cell repertoires in COVID-19. Assay used: immunoSEQ multiplex PCR; TCRdb lists only in-frame clones, some missing. The table has over 100,000 clones, more than 80% seen once. This CDR3 has 14 residues. Germline V CDR1 and CDR2: SGHTA, FQGNSA. The germline V and J ends were trimmed by 5 bases and 4 bases, with 14 bases remaining between them. The receptor's source is a human donor in a cohort sampled during active COVID-19. The sequenced sample was peripheral blood. This sequence joins TRBV7-2 and TRBJ2-5; D is perhaps TRBD2 (5 bases). CDR3 bases: TGTGCCAGCAGCCAAACTAGTTTTTCAGAGACCCAGTACTTC. Its translation: CASSQTSFSETQYF.